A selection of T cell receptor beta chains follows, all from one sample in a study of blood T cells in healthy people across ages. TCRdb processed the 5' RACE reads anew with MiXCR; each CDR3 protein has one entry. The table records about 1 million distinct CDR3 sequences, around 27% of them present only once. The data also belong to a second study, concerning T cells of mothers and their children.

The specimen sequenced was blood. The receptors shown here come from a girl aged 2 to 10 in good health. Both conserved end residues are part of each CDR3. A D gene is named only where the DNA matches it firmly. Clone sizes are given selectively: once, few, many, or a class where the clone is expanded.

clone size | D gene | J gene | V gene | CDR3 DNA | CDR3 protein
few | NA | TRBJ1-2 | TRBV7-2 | TGTGCCAGCAGCTCGTCGACAGGATATGGCTACACCTTC | CASSSSTGYGYTF
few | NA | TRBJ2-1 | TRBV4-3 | TGCGCCAGCAGCCAAGATATGCTGTACAATGAGCAGTTCTTC | CASSQDMLYNEQFF
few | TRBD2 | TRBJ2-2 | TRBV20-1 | TGCAGTGCCCTCGGGGGAGGGAGGTCCACCGGGGAGCTGTTTTTT | CSALGGGRSTGELFF
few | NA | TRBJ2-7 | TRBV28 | TGTGCCAGCAGTTTATCCCTAGCGCGTTACGAGCAGTACTTC | CASSLSLARYEQYF
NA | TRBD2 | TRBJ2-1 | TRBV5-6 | TGTGCCAGCAGGGGAACCGGGACTAGCGGATTTGGTGAGCAGTTCTTC | CASRGTGTSGFGEQFF
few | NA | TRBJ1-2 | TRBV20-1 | TGCAGTGCTAGAGATCTCAACAGGGATTATGGCTACACCTTC | CSARDLNRDYGYTF
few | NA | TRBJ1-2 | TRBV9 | TGTGCCAGCAGCGGGAGCGTTCGGGGCGACACCTTC | CASSGSVRGDTF
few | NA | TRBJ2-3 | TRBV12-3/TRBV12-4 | TGTGCCAGCGCCCCCCAAGCCTTATACACAGATACGCAGTATTTT | CASAPQALYTDTQYF
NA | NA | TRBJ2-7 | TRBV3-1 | TGTGCCAGCAGCTTAAGCGGACGTCAGGGCGAGCAGTACTTC | CASSLSGRQGEQYF
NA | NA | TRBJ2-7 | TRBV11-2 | TGTGCCAGCAGCCCCTCGGTTTTGGACGAGCAGTACTTC | CASSPSVLDEQYF
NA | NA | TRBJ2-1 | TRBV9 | TGTGCCAGCAGCGTAGGATCAAGGGAGCAGTTCTTC | CASSVGSREQFF
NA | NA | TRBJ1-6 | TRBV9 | TGTGCCAGCAGCGTAGGGGGGTTTTATTCACCCCTCCACTTT | CASSVGGFYSPLHF
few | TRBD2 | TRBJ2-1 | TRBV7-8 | TGTGCCAGCAGCTCCCCGGGACTAGCGGTCTACAATGAGCAGTTCTTC | CASSSPGLAVYNEQFF
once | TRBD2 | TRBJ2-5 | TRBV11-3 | TGTGCCAGCAGCACACAGCGGGAGAGGTGGGAGACCCAGTACTTC | CASSTQRERWETQYF
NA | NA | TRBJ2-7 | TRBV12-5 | TGTGCTAGTGGTTTGGTAAGGGGGGAGCAGTACTTC | CASGLVRGEQYF
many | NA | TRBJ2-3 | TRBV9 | TGTGCCAGCAGCTATGGGGCGGGCACAGATACGCAGTATTTT | CASSYGAGTDTQYF
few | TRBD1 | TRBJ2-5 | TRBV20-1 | TGCAGTGCTAGAGTAACAGGGGTTCCAGAGACCCAGTACTTC | CSARVTGVPETQYF